This T cell receptor (beta chain) comes out of a study of T-cell reconstitution after alpha-beta-depleted transplantation in children (TCRdb year 2016). At the level of the whole study: The study quantitatively tracked T-cell immune reconstitution after TCRalphabeta/CD19-depleted allogeneic hematopoietic cell transplantation in children using TCR repertoire profiling. Study-wide findings and limitations: In some patients, the high TCRbeta diversity seen at day 60 was put down to recipient T cells and intrathymic progenitors that had survived conditioning. Apparently early alphabetaT-cell count recovery about two months after transplant reportedly relied on only several hundred rapidly expanded clones derived from non-depleted graft cells. Over the following months the frequencies of hyperexpanded clones went down, and after one year T-cell counts and TCRbeta diversity were mostly credited to newly produced T cells.

Via the germline V gene, CDR1 is MGHRA and CDR2 YSYEKL. Germline trimming: 3 bases from V, 3 bases from J; junction bases outside gene matches: 4. Reading from cysteine to phenylalanine, the CDR3 counts 14 amino acids. Only the CDR3 DNA stays, 42 bases, in frame from base 1. Receptors were amplified or captured by PCR. TCRdb records Illumina HiSeq 2500 as the sequencer. TCR libraries were prepared with molecular barcoding, using unique molecular identifiers to normalize TCRbeta repertoire quantification. Clones were called with MiXCR by TCRdb after fastp trimmed the public reads at Q25, and only in-frame beta chains were retained. Under each unique CDR3 protein, matching rows form one entry showing the most common genes and DNA. The sample includes 250,000 to 300,000 distinct CDR3 sequences, with roughly 8.2% observed a single time. The top ten clones comprise approximately 8.2% of the sample. This clonotype turned up a few times. Its antigen is not yet known. The input lacks base qualities; no much larger clone sits a single base away.

The treatment or condition label corresponds to: allogeneic hematopoietic cell transplantation with graft depleted of TCRalphabeta T cells and CD19 B cells. Transplant recipients were children who received TCRalphabeta/CD19-depleted allogeneic hematopoietic cell grafts. The receptor was derived from a female patient between 2 and 15 years old who had a stem cell transplant for Fanconi anemia, so the T cells may come from the graft donor. The V and J segments used are TRBV4-1 and TRBJ1-2, with 7 middle bases fitting TRBD1. Material: peripheral blood, obtained 360 days after TCRalphabeta/CD19-depleted stem cell transplant. The DNA is as follows: TGCGCCAGCAGCCATTTAACAGGGGACTATGGCTACACCTTC. Its protein reads: CASSHLTGDYGYTF.